This T cell receptor beta chain was retrieved from a study of blood T cell repertoires in COVID-19. Using immunoSEQ multiplex PCR, the repertoire was profiled, and TCRdb retains in-frame clones only, with some absent. This sample has about 280,000 clones, with roughly 86% found just once. This CDR3 is built from 11 residues. Trimming cost V 8 bases and J 6 bases, with 11 bases left between them. CDR1 and CDR2 (germline): PRHDT, FYEKMQ (reference sequence). This TCR derives from a woman aged 25 to 39 with COVID-19, enrolled during active disease. The chain has TRBV13 and TRBJ2-7; D might be TRBD1 (5 bases). The material sequenced was peripheral blood. The CDR3 protein is CASSAGREQYF. DNA of the CDR3: TGTGCCAGCTCGGCAGGGCGCGAGCAGTACTTC. The complete variable domain, with remaining parts taken from reference TRBV13 and TRBJ2-7, reads AAGVIQSPRHLIKEKRETATLKCYPIPRHDTVYWYQQGPGQDPQFLISFYEKMQSDKGSIPDRFSAQQFSDYHSELNMSSLELGDSALYFCASSAGREQYFGPGTRLTVT.